The 20 T cell receptor beta chains given below trace back to one sample, sequenced in a study of regulatory T cells in long-lasting Graves disease. Described time point: newly diagnosed GD, antithyroid drugs for less than 3 months. With RNA extracted from PBMCs as input, the TCR library was made. To make TCR beta libraries, researchers used iRepertoire HTBI primers and Arm-PCR of CDR3 regions. TCRdb recomputed calls from the multiplex PCR reads with MiXCR, one row per CDR3 protein. This sample has 450,000 to 500,000 distinct CDR3 sequences; roughly 16% occur once, and the top ten carry more than 9%. These sequences were also reported in another study, on T cells in Graves' hyperthyroidism and ophthalmopathy.

The sample here was peripheral blood mononuclear cells (PBMCs), taken at new diagnosis, from a patient treated with antithyroid drugs. All receptors derive from a man aged 40-49 years with Graves disease.

As for this clonotype: A clone one base away is much larger, so this may be a read error. The rearrangement uses TRBV7-7 and TRBJ2-5; 7 bases are a match to TRBD1. The germline V gene encodes CDR1 SSHAT and CDR2 FNYEAQ (reference sequence). The CDR3 covers 15 residues. CDR3 loop: CASSLVAGGKETQYF. As DNA, the CDR3 is TGTGCTAGCAGCTTAGTGGCAGGGGGTAAGGAGACCCAGTACTTC. Drawing the rest from reference TRBV7-7 and TRBJ2-5, the complete variable domain is GAGVSQSPRYKVTKRGQDVTLRCDPISSHATLYWYQQALGQGPEFLTYFNYEAQPDKSGLPSDRFSAERPEGSISTLTIQRTEQRDSAMYRCASSLVAGGKETQYFGPGTRLLVL.

As regards this clonotype: With a much larger clone just one base away, this may be a read error. The CDR3 DNA reads TGTGCCTGCAGCTTATCGGCGGGAGAGGGCGAGCAGTTCTTC. Translation: CACSLSAGEGEQFF. The V and J genes are TRBV11-3 and TRBJ2-1, with 7 bases fitting TRBD2. CDR3 length equals 14 residues. Germline V gives CDR1 SGHNT, CDR2 YENEEA.

The chain carries TRBV6-1 and TRBJ2-1, with 15 bases that match TRBD2. CDR3 length equals 20 residues. Germline V gene data show CDR1 as MNHNS and CDR2 as SASEGT. With V trimmed by 6 bases and J by 3 bases, 15 bases remained unmatched. For the CDR3, the DNA is TGTGCCAGCAGCTCCTCCCAAAGGACTAGCGGGAGGGCCTACTACAATGAGCAGTTCTTC. This gives the protein CASSSSQRTSGRAYYNEQFF.

This clonotype was recorded many times. The V call is TRBV27, the J call TRBJ1-1; D is uncertain. V was cut by 4 bases and J by 1 base, with 10 bases left in between. The CDR3 runs 14 residues. Germline CDR1 is MNHEY and CDR2 is SMNVEV (reference sequence). CDR3 in DNA: TGTGCCAGCAGTTGGGGATTAGCGAACACTGAAGCTTTCTTT. Its protein product is CASSWGLANTEAFF.

Turning to this clonotype: A much bigger clone sits one base away, suggesting this may be a read error. The chain has TRBV12-3 or TRBV12-4 and TRBJ1-2, with 11 bases that match TRBD1. The V gene end was trimmed by 5 bases and the J gene end by 6 bases; junction bases not matched to a gene: 5. The CDR3 totals 14 residues. CDR3 sequence (DNA): TGTGCCAGCAGTCCGGGACAGGGGGTGGATGGCTACACCTTC. Its protein product is CASSPGQGVDGYTF.

This clonotype was counted many times. The chain links TRBV19 to TRBJ1-5; 7 bases are shared with TRBD1. Trimming cost V 3 bases and J 1 base; bases outside gene matches: 3. The CDR3 is 15 residues long. Germline lookup yields CDR1 LNHDA and CDR2 SQIVND (reference sequence). CDR3 loop: CASSISGGSNQPQHF. CDR3 nucleotide sequence: TGTGCCAGTAGTATCTCAGGGGGAAGCAATCAGCCCCAGCATTTT.

Of note for this clonotype: An end of the junction does not agree with germline; a read error may underlie this. V usage is TRBV9 and J usage is TRBJ1-6; D remains unclear. Germline values: CDR1 SGDLS, CDR2 YYNGEE. CDR3 length: 15 residues. CDR3 sequence reads: CASSVDLSYNSPLHF. CDR3 nucleotide sequence: TGTGCCAGCAGTGTAGATCTCTCCTATAATTCACCCCTCCACTTT.

This clonotype was counted many times. The chain links TRBV5-1 to TRBJ2-5, with D tentatively TRBD1 (7 bases). Deletions cut 4 bases from V and 2 bases from J, with 12 bases between. Germline CDR1 SGHRS, CDR2 YFSETQ. The CDR3 loop spans 14 amino acids. CDR3 coding DNA: TGCGCCAGCAGCCGCGGGACAGCACAAGAGACCCAGTACTTC. It translates to CASSRGTAQETQYF.

This clonotype has only a few counts. This chain joins TRBV24-1 and TRBJ2-2; a weak D match, TRBD1 (6 bases). V was shortened by 4 bases and J by 4 bases, with 12 bases between the two germline ends. CDR3 length: 15 residues. Germline V gene sequence: CDR1 KGHDR, CDR2 SFDVKD. CDR3 region: CATSETTGTTGELFF. For the CDR3, the DNA is TGTGCCACCAGTGAAACGACAGGTACCACCGGGGAGCTGTTTTTT.

This clonotype was counted many times. V is TRBV5-1 and J is TRBJ2-5; D unresolved. CDR1 and CDR2 from the germline V gene are SGHRS and YFSETQ. Trimming took 0 bases from V and 2 from J, leaving 11 bases between them. There are 15 residues in the CDR3. The CDR3 reads CASSLVASTQETQYF. The CDR3 DNA follows: TGCGCCAGCAGCTTGGTAGCCTCAACACAAGAGACCCAGTACTTC.

This clonotype has at least ten counts. In DNA, the CDR3 is TGTGCCAGCAGCAGGACAGTTCGAGTTGCCTACGAGCAGTACTTC. Amino acid sequence: CASSRTVRVAYEQYF. The V call is TRBV28, the J call TRBJ2-7; the D gene is possibly TRBD1 (6 bases). From germline, CDR1 is MDHEN and CDR2 SYDVKM. V dropped 6 bases and J dropped 2 bases, with 17 bases sitting between them. The CDR3 covers 15 residues.

A few counts support this clonotype. The CDR3: CAISSPGQFKNIQYF. As DNA, the CDR3 is TGTGCCATCAGTTCCCCAGGACAGTTTAAAAACATTCAGTACTTC. This chain joins TRBV10-3 and TRBJ2-4; D might be TRBD1 (6 bases). Germline-derived CDR1 and CDR2 are ENHRY and SYGVKD. The CDR3 runs 15 residues. Trimming took off 5 bases at V and 4 bases at J, with 15 bases between the two ends.

V gene TRBV12-3 or TRBV12-4 combines with J gene TRBJ2-7; 7 bases match TRBD2. Unmatched junction bases numbered 10, after V lost 7 bases and J lost 1 base. The CDR3 is 15 amino acids. CDR3 sequence (DNA): TGTGCCAGCACCCGGGGGGTAGGGAAGTCCTACGAGCAGTACTTC. This gives the protein CASTRGVGKSYEQYF.

Remarks on this clonotype: This clone may be a read error of a much larger clone one base away. V gene TRBV18 combines with J gene TRBJ1-5, with 7 bases that match TRBD1. The germline CDR1 and CDR2 sequences are KGHSH and LQKENI. The CDR3 consists of 12 residues. The CDR3 region has the DNA TGTGCCAGCAGAGGGGGCAATCAGCCCCAGCGTTTT. Translating it yields CASRGGNQPQRF. Combining the CDR3 with reference TRBV18 and TRBJ1-5 gives the whole variable domain NAGVMQNPRHLVRRRGQEARLRCSPMKGHSHVYWYRQLPEEGLKFMVYLQKENIIDESGMPKERFSAEFPKEGPSILRIQQVVRGDSAAYFCASRGGNQPQRFGDGTRLSIL.

Ten or more counts support this clonotype. The chain combines TRBV20-1 with TRBJ2-5; 7 nucleotides align to TRBD2. J was trimmed by 2 bases and V by 1 base; bases with no gene match: 10. The germline gives CDR1 DFQATT, CDR2 SNEGSKA (reference sequence). CDR3 length: 16 residues. The CDR3 DNA follows: TGCAGTGCTAGAGTCCCTGGGTATAGCGGGCAAGAGACCCAGTACTTC. Protein sequence: CSARVPGYSGQETQYF.

At least ten counts were recorded for this clonotype. As DNA, the CDR3 is TGTGCCAGCAGTGAAGCGGCGAGAGACATTCAGTACTTC. It specifies CASSEAARDIQYF. The chain has TRBV2 and TRBJ2-4; D gene uncertain. The CDR3 extends over 13 amino acids. Germline V gene sequence: CDR1 SNHLY, CDR2 FYNNEI. V dropped 0 bases and J dropped 8 bases, with 8 bases sitting between them.

This clonotype was observed many times. The V gene is TRBV12-3 or TRBV12-4, the J gene TRBJ2-5; D perhaps matches TRBD2 (6 bases). The CDR3 length is 14 residues. V was pared by 3 bases and J by 4 bases, with 12 bases between. CDR3 region: CASSFGGDRETQYF. The CDR3 DNA is TGTGCCAGCAGTTTTGGAGGGGATAGAGAGACCCAGTACTTC.

This clonotype has ten or more counts. The rearrangement joins TRBV29-1 to TRBJ2-1; 9 nucleotides line up with TRBD1. The V gene end was trimmed by 4 bases and the J gene end by 0 bases; junction bases not matched to a gene: 1. Germline CDR1 is SQVTM and CDR2 is ANQGSEA. The CDR3 totals 14 residues. CDR3 coding DNA: TGCAGCGTTGCGACAGGGGGCTCCTACAATGAGCAGTTCTTC. Its translation is CSVATGGSYNEQFF.

This chain connects TRBV14 to TRBJ1-3; 11 bases fit TRBD1. Germline loops: CDR1 SGHDN, CDR2 FVKESK. The CDR3 runs 16 residues. Unmatched junction bases numbered 2, after V lost 4 bases and J lost 0 bases. CDR3 protein: CASSRDRGSSGNTIYF. In DNA, the CDR3 is TGTGCCAGCAGCCGGGACAGGGGGTCCTCTGGAAACACCATATATTTT.

The chain joins TRBV14 to TRBJ1-1; no reliable D call. From germline, CDR1 is SGHDN and CDR2 FVKESK. Trimming cost V 1 base and J 1 base, with 7 bases left between them. The CDR3 has 14 amino acids. The CDR3 spells CASSQVGWNTEAFF. CDR3 DNA sequence: TGTGCCAGCAGCCAAGTCGGCTGGAACACTGAAGCTTTCTTT.